The rows below give T cell receptor beta chains drawn from one sample of a study of molecular identifiers for immune sequencing clone quantification. TCRdb analysed the PCR reads with MiXCR anew, one entry per CDR3 protein. The sample has about 500,000 distinct CDR3 sequences, about 26% seen once. Input material: naive CD8+ T cells from blood, with Jurkat cell RNA spiked in. The source is a human donor in good health. Some libraries in this study had Jurkat cell RNA spiked in. Both conserved end residues are part of each CDR3. A D gene is named only where the DNA matches it firmly. Clone size appears in some rows only: once, few, many, or a class for an expanded clone.

d_call	v_call	clone_size	j_call	cdr3_nt	cdr3_aa
NA	TRBV30	few	TRBJ2-5	TGTGCCTGGAGTGTAGCGGAGACCCAGTACTTC	CAWSVAETQYF
TRBD1	TRBV7-9	NA	TRBJ2-7	TGTGCCAGCAGCCCGATGACAGGGGAAACCTACGAGCAGTACTTC	CASSPMTGETYEQYF
NA	TRBV27	NA	TRBJ1-5	TGTGCCAGCAGTTTCGGGCCCTCAGGGCCCCAGCATTTT	CASSFGPSGPQHF
TRBD2	TRBV13	few	TRBJ2-5	TGTGCCAGCAGCTCCTGGACTAGCGGGGGGCAAGAGACCCAGTACTTC	CASSSWTSGGQETQYF
TRBD1	TRBV29-1	few	TRBJ2-1	TGCAGCGTTGAAGCTAGGACAGGGGGCAATGAGCAGTTCTTC	CSVEARTGGNEQFF
NA	TRBV7-9	NA	TRBJ1-1	TGTGCCAGCAGCACCTCAATTGAAGGGCTGTCAAGAGAAGCTTTCTTT	CASSTSIEGLSREAFF
TRBD1	TRBV6-5	NA	TRBJ1-2	TGTGCCAGCAGTTCCGACAGGGGGTCGAATGGCTACACCTTC	CASSSDRGSNGYTF
NA	TRBV6-2/TRBV6-3	NA	TRBJ2-7	TGTGCCAGCAGTTACGGGTCCATCTCCTACGAGCAGTACTTC	CASSYGSISYEQYF
NA	TRBV12-3/TRBV12-4	NA	TRBJ2-1	TGTGCCAGCAGTTTCCTCAATCAATACAATAAGCAGTTCTTC	CASSFLNQYNKQFF
NA	TRBV6-5	NA	TRBJ2-5	TGTGCCAGCAGTTACTCGCTTCTTCGTGGCGGCCAAGAGACCCAGTACTTC	CASSYSLLRGGQETQYF
TRBD2	TRBV27	once	TRBJ2-3	TGTGCCAGCATTCCCCGTGGTAGCGGGGGGGCGGGGGGCGCAGATACGCAGTATTTT	CASIPRGSGGAGGADTQYF
NA	TRBV4-3	NA	TRBJ1-3	TGCGCCAGCAGCCAAGATTTTAGCGGTTTGACTGGAAACACCATATATTTT	CASSQDFSGLTGNTIYF
NA	TRBV20-1	many	TRBJ2-2	TGCAGTGCGGTCCGGACCGGGGAGCTGTTTTTT	CSAVRTGELFF
NA	TRBV20-1	NA	TRBJ1-5	TGCAGTGCTAGTGACGGACAGTCGCCATATAGCAATCAGCCCCAGCATTTT	CSASDGQSPYSNQPQHF
NA	TRBV7-9	NA	TRBJ2-7	TGTGCCAGCAGCTTAGCGGCTAGTGGCGAGCAGTACTTC	CASSLAASGEQYF
NA	TRBV7-6	NA	TRBJ1-1	TGTTCCAGCAGTCCCGACACTTACACTGAAGCTTTCTTT	CSSSPDTYTEAFF
TRBD2	TRBV11-2	NA	TRBJ2-7	TGTGCCAGCACCCTTTACGCGGGAGGCCCAATATCCTACGAGCAGTACTTC	CASTLYAGGPISYEQYF
TRBD2	TRBV12-3/TRBV12-4	NA	TRBJ2-3	TGTGCCGTCTATCCGGGAGGACCCGCAGATATGCAGTATTTT	CAVYPGGPADMQYF
TRBD2	TRBV14	NA	TRBJ2-7	TGTGCCAGCAGCCGCAATCAGCGGGAGTGGTACGAGCAGTACTTC	CASSRNQREWYEQYF
NA	TRBV6-6	NA	TRBJ2-3	TGTGCCAGCAGTTACTACCGCGGTGGAGCTAGCACAGATACGCAGTATTTT	CASSYYRGGASTDTQYF
NA	TRBV20-1	NA	TRBJ1-4	TGCAGTGCTAGAGGGTGGCCTAATGAAAAACTGTTTTTT	CSARGWPNEKLFF
NA	TRBV11-2	NA	TRBJ2-1	TGTGCCGGCAGCTGGGACTCGAACTACAATGAGCAGTTCTTC	CAGSWDSNYNEQFF
NA	TRBV28	NA	TRBJ2-7	TGTGCCAGCAGTTCTATAACGGGCTACGAGCAGTACTTC	CASSSITGYEQYF
NA	TRBV13	many	TRBJ1-1	TGTGCCAGCAGCTTTACCTTGAACACTGAAGCTTTCTTT	CASSFTLNTEAFF
NA	TRBV7-9	NA	TRBJ1-4	TGTGCCAGCAGCGGGACGGGGAATGAAAAACTGTTTTTT	CASSGTGNEKLFF
NA	TRBV6-2/TRBV6-3	few	TRBJ2-1	TGTGCCAGCAGACAGGGCTATGAGCAGTTCTTC	CASRQGYEQFF
NA	TRBV12-3/TRBV12-4	few	TRBJ2-5	TGTGCCAGCAGTTTATTGGGGAGGGAGACCCAGTACTTC	CASSLLGRETQYF
TRBD1	TRBV20-1	few	TRBJ2-4	TGCAGTGCTAGCTGGGGACAGGGGCTAGCCAAAAACATTCAGTACTTC	CSASWGQGLAKNIQYF
NA	TRBV3-1	many	TRBJ1-1	TGTGCCAGCAGCCAAGCGGGTTGGTTCGAAGCTTTCTTT	CASSQAGWFEAFF
NA	TRBV11-3	few	TRBJ2-3	TGTGCCAGCAGCTTAAGCGTGGAATCAGATACGCAGTATTTT	CASSLSVESDTQYF
TRBD1	TRBV4-3	NA	TRBJ1-1	TGCGCCAGCAGCCAAGATCAGGGGGCAGGCGGAATGAACACTGAAGCTTTCTTT	CASSQDQGAGGMNTEAFF
TRBD2	TRBV19	many	TRBJ2-3	TGTGCCAGTAGTATAGGACTAGCGGGGGCCACAGATACGCAGTATTTT	CASSIGLAGATDTQYF
NA	TRBV19	few	TRBJ2-7	TGTGCCAGTAGTATTGGGGTCGGGTACTCCTACGAGCAGTACTTC	CASSIGVGYSYEQYF
NA	TRBV14	many	TRBJ2-3	TGTGCCAGCAGCCAACTGGGCGCAGATACGCAGTATTTT	CASSQLGADTQYF
NA	TRBV27	many	TRBJ1-1	TGTGCCAGCAGTTACCAACTGAACACTGAAGCTTTCTTT	CASSYQLNTEAFF
NA	TRBV20-1	NA	TRBJ1-5	TGCAGTGCTCGGACACAGGGAAGCAATCAGCCCCTGCATTTT	CSARTQGSNQPLHF
TRBD2	TRBV7-9	many	TRBJ2-3	TGTGCCAGCAGCTTAATGGCGGGAGTCGCGGATACGCAGTATTTT	CASSLMAGVADTQYF
NA	TRBV30	few	TRBJ2-7	TGTGCCTGGAGTTCAGGGCCCGACGAGCAGTACTTC	CAWSSGPDEQYF
TRBD1	TRBV7-9	few	TRBJ1-5	TGTGCCAGCAGCTTCGGACAGGGATCCTTTAGCAATCAGCCCCAGCATTTT	CASSFGQGSFSNQPQHF
TRBD1	TRBV19	NA	TRBJ2-2	TGTGCCAGTAGTCCACTCGAGGGGGCGACCGGGGAGCTGTTTTTT	CASSPLEGATGELFF